This TCR beta chain was found in a study of post-analysis software for immune sequencing data. Of note for this clonotype: Its specificity is not known.

The study's findings and limits: Among about 5 TRBV segments more frequent in patients than controls were TRBV5-6, TRBV5-1 and TRBV20-1. Samples prepared in the same batch strongly co-clustered by F measure. Among multiple sclerosis patients, normalized Chao1 diversity was significantly below that of controls.

Trimming took 2 bases from V and 4 from J, leaving 20 bases between them. This CDR3 contains 17 residues. The germline V gene has CDR1 MDHEN and CDR2 SYDVKM. Unique molecular identifiers were present in the TCR beta cDNA libraries. Each batch of about 0.95 to 10 million T cells produced 400,000 to 650,000 cDNA molecules. One entry per CDR3 protein results from TCRdb running MiXCR on the PCR reads. The sample has about 430,000 distinct CDR3 sequences, approximately 39% seen once; the top ten hold about 8%. Sequencing was carried out using blood. This TCR was sampled from a girl aged 2-10 years with multiple sclerosis. The chain combines TRBV28 with TRBJ1-1, with D perhaps TRBD1 (5 bases). CDR3 in DNA: TGTGCCAGCAGTTTACAGGGCGTATCCCTTCGTAGCACTGAAGCTTTCTTT. This encodes CASSLQGVSLRSTEAFF.